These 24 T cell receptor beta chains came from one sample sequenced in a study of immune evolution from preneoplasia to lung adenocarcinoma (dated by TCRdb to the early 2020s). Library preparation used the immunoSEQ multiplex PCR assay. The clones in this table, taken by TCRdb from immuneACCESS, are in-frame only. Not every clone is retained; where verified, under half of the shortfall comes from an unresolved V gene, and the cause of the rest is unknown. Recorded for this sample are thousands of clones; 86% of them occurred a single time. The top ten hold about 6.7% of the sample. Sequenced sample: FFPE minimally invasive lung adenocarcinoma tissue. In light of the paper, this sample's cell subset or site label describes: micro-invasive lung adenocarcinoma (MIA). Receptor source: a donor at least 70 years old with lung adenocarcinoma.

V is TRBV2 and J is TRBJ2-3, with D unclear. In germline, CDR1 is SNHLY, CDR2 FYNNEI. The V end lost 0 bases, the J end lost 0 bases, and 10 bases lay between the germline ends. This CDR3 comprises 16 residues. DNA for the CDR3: TGTGCCAGCAGTGAAGCAACCGGGCCTAGCACAGATACGCAGTATTTT. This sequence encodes CASSEATGPSTDTQYF.

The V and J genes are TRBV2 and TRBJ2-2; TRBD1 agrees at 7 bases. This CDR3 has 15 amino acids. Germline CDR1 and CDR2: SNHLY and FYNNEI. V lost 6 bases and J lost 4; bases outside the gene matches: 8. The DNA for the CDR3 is TGTGCCAGCAGGGGACAGATTATTTCCACCGGGGAGCTGTTTTTT. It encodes CASRGQIISTGELFF.

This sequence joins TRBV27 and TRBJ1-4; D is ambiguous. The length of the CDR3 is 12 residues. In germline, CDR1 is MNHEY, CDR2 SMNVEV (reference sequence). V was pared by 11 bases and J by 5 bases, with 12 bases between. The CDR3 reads CACGRANEKLFF. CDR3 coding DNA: TGTGCCTGTGGACGGGCGAATGAAAAACTGTTTTTT.

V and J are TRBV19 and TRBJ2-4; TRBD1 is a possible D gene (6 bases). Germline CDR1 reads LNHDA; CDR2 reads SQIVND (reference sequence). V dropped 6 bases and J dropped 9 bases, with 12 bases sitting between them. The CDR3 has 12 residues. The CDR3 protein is CASSLEGGIQYF. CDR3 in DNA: TGTGCCAGTAGCCTAGAAGGGGGCATTCAGTACTTC.

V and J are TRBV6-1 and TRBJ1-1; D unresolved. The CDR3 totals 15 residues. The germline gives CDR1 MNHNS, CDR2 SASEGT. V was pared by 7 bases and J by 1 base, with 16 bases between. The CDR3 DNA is TGTGCCAGCACCCCGTATCACGGTGGGAACACTGAAGCTTTCTTT. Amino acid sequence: CASTPYHGGNTEAFF.

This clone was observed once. The CDR3 is CATETQGNTIYF. The CDR3 coding sequence is TGTGCCACCGAAACCCAGGGAAACACCATATATTTT. The chain employs TRBV19 and TRBJ1-3, with D uncertain. Trimming removed 10 bases at V and 4 bases at J, with 11 bases between. The CDR3 is made up of 12 amino acids. Germline-derived CDR1 and CDR2 are LNHDA and SQIVND (reference sequence). The full variable domain, completed using reference TRBV19 and TRBJ1-3, is DGGITQSPKYLFRKEGQNVTLSCEQNLNHDAMYWYRQDPGQGLRLIYYSQIVNDFQKGDIAEGYSVSREKKESFPLTVTSAQKNPTAFYLCATETQGNTIYFGEGSWLTVV.

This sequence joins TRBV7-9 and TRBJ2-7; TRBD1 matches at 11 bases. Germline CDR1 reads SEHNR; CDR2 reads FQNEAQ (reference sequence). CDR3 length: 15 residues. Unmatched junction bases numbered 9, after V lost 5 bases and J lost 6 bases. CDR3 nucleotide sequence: TGTGCCAGCAGCATAACGACCGGGACAGGGGGCGAGCAGTACTTC. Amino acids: CASSITTGTGGEQYF.

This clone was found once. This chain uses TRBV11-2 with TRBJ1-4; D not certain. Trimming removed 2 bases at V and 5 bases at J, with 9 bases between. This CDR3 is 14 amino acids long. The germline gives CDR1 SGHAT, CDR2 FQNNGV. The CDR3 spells CASSLQEANEKLFF. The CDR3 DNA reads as TGTGCCAGCAGCTTACAGGAGGCGAATGAAAAACTGTTTTTT.

The chain's CDR3 is CSVEGTGGNTGELFF. As DNA, the CDR3 is TGCAGCGTCGAGGGGACAGGGGGCAACACCGGGGAGCTGTTTTTT. The chain couples TRBV29-1 to TRBJ2-2; 12 positions match TRBD1. J lost 2 bases, V lost 6 bases, and 4 bases had no gene match. Germline V gene sequence: CDR1 SQVTM, CDR2 ANQGSEA. The CDR3 contains 15 residues.

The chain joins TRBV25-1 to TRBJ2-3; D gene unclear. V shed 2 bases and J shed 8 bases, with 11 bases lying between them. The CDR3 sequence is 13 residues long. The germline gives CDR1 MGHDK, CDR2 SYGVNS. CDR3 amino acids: CASSEGPLSTQYF. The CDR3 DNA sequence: TGTGCCAGCAGTGAAGGACCCCTGTCTACGCAGTATTTT.

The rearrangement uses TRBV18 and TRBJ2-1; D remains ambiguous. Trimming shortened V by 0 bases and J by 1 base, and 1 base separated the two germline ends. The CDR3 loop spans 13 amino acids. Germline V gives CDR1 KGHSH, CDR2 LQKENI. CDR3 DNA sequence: TGTGCCAGCTCACCACCGTCCTACAATGAGCAGTTCTTC. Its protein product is CASSPPSYNEQFF.

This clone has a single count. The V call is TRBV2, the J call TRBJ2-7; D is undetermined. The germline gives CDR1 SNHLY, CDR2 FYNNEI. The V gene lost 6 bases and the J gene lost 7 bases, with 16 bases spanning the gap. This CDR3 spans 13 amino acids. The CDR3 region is CASRKGPVFEQYF. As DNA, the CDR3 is TGTGCCAGCAGAAAAGGACCGGTCTTTGAGCAGTACTTC.

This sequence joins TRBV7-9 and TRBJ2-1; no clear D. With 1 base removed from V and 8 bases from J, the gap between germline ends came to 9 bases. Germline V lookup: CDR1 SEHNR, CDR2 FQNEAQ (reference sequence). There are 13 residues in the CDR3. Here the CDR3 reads CASSLGKRDEQFF. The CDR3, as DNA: TGTGCCAGCAGCTTAGGGAAGCGTGATGAGCAGTTCTTC.

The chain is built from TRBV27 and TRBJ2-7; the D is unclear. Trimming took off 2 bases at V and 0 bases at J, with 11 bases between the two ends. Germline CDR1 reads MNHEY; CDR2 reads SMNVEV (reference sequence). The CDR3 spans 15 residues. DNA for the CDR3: TGTGCCAGCAGTTTACAGTCGGCAGTCTCCTACGAGCAGTACTTC. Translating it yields CASSLQSAVSYEQYF.

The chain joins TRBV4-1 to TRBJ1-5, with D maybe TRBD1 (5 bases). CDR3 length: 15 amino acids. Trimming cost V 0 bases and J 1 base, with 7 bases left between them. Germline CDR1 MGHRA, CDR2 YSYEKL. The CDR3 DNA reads TGCGCCAGCAGCCAAGATGGGGCGAGCAATCAGCCCCAGCATTTT. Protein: CASSQDGASNQPQHF.

In DNA form, the CDR3 reads TGTGCCAGCTCACCCACTTTGGGGGACAAAAGCTCTGGGGCCAACGTCCTGACTTTC. This gives the protein CASSPTLGDKSSGANVLTF. The J gene is TRBJ2-6, the V gene TRBV18; tentative D call: TRBD1 (6 bases). The length of the CDR3 is 19 residues. Germline loops: CDR1 KGHSH, CDR2 LQKENI. Between the trimmed V and J ends, which lost 3 bases and 0 bases, there was a span of 18 bases.

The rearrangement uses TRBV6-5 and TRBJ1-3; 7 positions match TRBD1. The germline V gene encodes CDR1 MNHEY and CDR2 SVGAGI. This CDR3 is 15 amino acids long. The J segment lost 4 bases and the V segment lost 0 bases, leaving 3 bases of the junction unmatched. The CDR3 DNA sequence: TGTGCCAGCAGTTACTCTGTACAGGGGGGAAACACCATATATTTT. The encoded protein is CASSYSVQGGNTIYF.

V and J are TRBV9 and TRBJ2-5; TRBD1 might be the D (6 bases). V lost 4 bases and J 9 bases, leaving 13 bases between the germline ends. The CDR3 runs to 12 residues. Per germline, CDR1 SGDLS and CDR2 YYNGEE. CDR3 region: CASSPAQGSQYF. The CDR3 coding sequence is TGTGCCAGCAGCCCGGCCCAGGGGTCCCAGTACTTC.

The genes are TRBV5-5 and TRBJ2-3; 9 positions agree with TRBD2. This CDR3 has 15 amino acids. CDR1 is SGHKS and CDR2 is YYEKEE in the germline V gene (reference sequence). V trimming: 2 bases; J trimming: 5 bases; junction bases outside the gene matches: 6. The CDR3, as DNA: TGTGCCAGCAGCTTCGAGCGGGGGGCGGGAGATACGCAGTATTTT. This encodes CASSFERGAGDTQYF.

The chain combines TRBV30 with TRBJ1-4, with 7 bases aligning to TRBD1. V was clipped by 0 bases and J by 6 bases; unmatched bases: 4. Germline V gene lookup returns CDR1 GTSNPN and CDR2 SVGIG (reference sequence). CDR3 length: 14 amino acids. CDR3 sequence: CAWSVQGGYEKLFF. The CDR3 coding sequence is TGTGCCTGGAGTGTGCAGGGGGGGTATGAAAAACTGTTTTTT.

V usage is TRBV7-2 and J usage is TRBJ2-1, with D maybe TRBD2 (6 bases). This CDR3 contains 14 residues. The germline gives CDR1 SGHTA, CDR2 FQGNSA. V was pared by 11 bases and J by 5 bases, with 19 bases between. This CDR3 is CADSASGLHNEQFF. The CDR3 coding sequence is TGTGCCGATAGCGCATCGGGACTTCACAATGAGCAGTTCTTC.

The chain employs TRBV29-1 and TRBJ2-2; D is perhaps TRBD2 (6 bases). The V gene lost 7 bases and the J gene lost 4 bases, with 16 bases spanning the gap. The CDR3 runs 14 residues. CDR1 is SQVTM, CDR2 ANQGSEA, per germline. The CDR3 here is CSGSRGSGTGELFF. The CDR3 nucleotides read TGCAGCGGGTCGCGGGGATCGGGCACCGGGGAGCTGTTTTTT.

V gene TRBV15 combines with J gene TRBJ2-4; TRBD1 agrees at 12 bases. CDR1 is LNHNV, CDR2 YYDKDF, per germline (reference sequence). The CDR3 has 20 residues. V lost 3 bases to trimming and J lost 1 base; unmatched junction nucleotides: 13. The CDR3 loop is CATSSTGTGGGYTAKNIQYF. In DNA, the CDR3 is TGTGCCACCAGCAGCACCGGGACAGGGGGCGGTTACACGGCCAAAAACATTCAGTACTTC.

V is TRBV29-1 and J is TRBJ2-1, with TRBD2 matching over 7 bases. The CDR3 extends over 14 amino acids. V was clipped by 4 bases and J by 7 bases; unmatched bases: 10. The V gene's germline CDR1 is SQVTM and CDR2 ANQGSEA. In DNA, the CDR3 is TGCAGCGTTGCGTTGAAGCGGGAAACTAATGAGCAGTTCTTC. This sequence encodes CSVALKRETNEQFF.